This TCR beta chain was retrieved from a study of shared clonotypes between healthy human individuals. For the study at large: Used for every donor were three CD4 naive, three CD4 memory, two CD8 naive and one CD8 memory plate.

Method: immunoSEQ multiplex PCR; TCRdb's copy keeps in-frame clones and lacks some. Of over a million clones listed, approximately 80% were seen once; the top ten hold approximately 0.5%. Study-level findings and limits: Non-shared clonotypes were found to have lower generation probabilities than the clonotypes that were shared by all four of the sorted-subset donors.

As to this clone: Its antigen remains unknown.

The CDR3 has 15 amino acids. With 0 bases removed from V and 4 bases from J, the gap between germline ends came to 13 bases. Germline V lookup: CDR1 SGHNT, CDR2 YYREEE (reference sequence). The sequence was obtained from a man aged 18 to 35 in good health. Some clones in this sample may be carry-over from other donors' samples. The chain employs TRBV5-4 and TRBJ2-5, with D possibly TRBD1 on 5 matching bases. The specimen was memory CD4+ T cells from PBMCs. Subset indicated: CD45RA-negative fraction. The CDR3: CASSLEASGAETQYF. CDR3 bases: TGTGCCAGCAGCTTGGAAGCTTCTGGGGCAGAGACCCAGTACTTC.